A single sample is the source of the 25 T cell receptor beta chains below, sequenced in a study of Graves' ophthalmopathy and Graves' hyperthyroidism. Researchers took RNA transcripts and amplified TCR beta CDR3 regions from them. An opening RT-PCR round employed HTBI primers and preceded a second-round multiplex PCR. A single record per CDR3 protein comes from TCRdb applying MiXCR to the multiplex PCR reads. The sample comprises roughly 400,000 distinct CDR3 sequences, 15% to 17% of which are singletons, and roughly 7% rests with the top ten. Sequencing was done on a sample of peripheral blood. Every receptor here comes from a woman under 30 with stable Graves' hyperthyroidism.

This clonotype was recorded at least ten times. V and J are TRBV10-2 and TRBJ2-7; D is ambiguous. V was shortened by 6 bases and J by 4 bases, with 7 bases between the two germline ends. The CDR3 loop spans 11 amino acids. The V gene's germline CDR1 is WSHSY and CDR2 SAAADI. CDR3 in amino acids: CASRALYEQYF. In nucleotides, the CDR3 is TGCGCCAGCAGGGCTCTATACGAGCAGTACTTC.

There are many counts of this clonotype. This chain joins TRBV27 and TRBJ1-2; D gene unclear. Germline-derived CDR1 and CDR2 are MNHEY and SMNVEV (reference sequence). V was shortened by 6 bases and J by 4 bases, with 15 bases between the two germline ends. The CDR3 runs to 14 residues. The CDR3 bases are TGTGCCAGCAGCCGACGGGTGGGTTCCTATGGCTACACCTTC. It encodes CASSRRVGSYGYTF.

This clonotype was observed many times. This chain joins TRBV6-5 and TRBJ1-1, with D possibly being TRBD1 (5 bases). V lost 0 bases and J lost 5, with 16 bases in between. The CDR3 runs to 16 residues. Germline V gene lookup returns CDR1 MNHEY and CDR2 SVGAGI. CDR3 DNA: TGTGCCAGCAGTTACTCGCGGGGACGCTCTAGGACTGAAGCTTTCTTT. It specifies CASSYSRGRSRTEAFF.

This clonotype was seen ten or more times. The junction differs from germline at one of its ends, possibly a read error. V gene TRBV19 combines with J gene TRBJ1-6; D is undetermined. This CDR3 has 14 residues. Germline values: CDR1 LNHDA, CDR2 SQIVND (reference sequence). Here the CDR3 reads CASRAGSNNSPLHF. As DNA, the CDR3 is TGTGCCAGTAGGGCAGGCTCCAATAATTCACCCCTCCACTTT.

The chain links TRBV6-2 or TRBV6-3 to TRBJ2-5; no definite D call. The V gene's germline CDR1 is MNHEY and CDR2 SVGEGT. Trimming removed 5 bases at V and 2 bases at J, with 9 bases between. CDR3 size: 13 residues. CDR3 sequence reads: CASSVLKQETQYF. The CDR3 coding sequence is TGTGCCAGCAGTGTGCTAAAACAAGAGACCCAGTACTTC.

A remark on this clonotype: It is unclear where the CDR3 begins or ends on the DNA, so no DNA is shown, and the CDR3 is as TCRdb lists it. J is TRBJ2-7 and V is TRBV2; TRBD1 reflects the table's D call only, with no check against the DNA. In germline, CDR1 is SNHLY, CDR2 FYNNEI. The CDR3 length is 22 residues, termini included. This chain's CDR3 is CASSEALFRGDGHHVGEGAYRV.

On this clonotype: At one boundary the junction diverges from the germline segment, which might be a read error. The chain is built from TRBV6-5 and TRBJ2-7; D may be TRBD2 (5 bases). The length of the CDR3 is 12 residues. The germline gives CDR1 MNHEY, CDR2 SVGAGI. CDR3 loop: CASSLDSYEQCF. In DNA, the CDR3 is TGTGCCAGCAGTTTGGACTCCTACGAGCAGTGCTTC.

This clonotype has only a few counts. The V call is TRBV12-3 or TRBV12-4, the J call TRBJ2-2; perhaps TRBD1 as D (6 bases). Trimming removed 10 bases at V and 3 bases at J, with 12 bases between. There are 13 residues in the CDR3. The CDR3 sequence is CATQRGYTGELFF. DNA of the CDR3: TGTGCCACCCAGAGGGGGTACACCGGGGAGCTGTTTTTT.

The chain uses TRBV7-2 and TRBJ2-5; TRBD2 is a possible D gene (5 bases). The ends were cut back, 6 bases at V and 10 bases at J, with 12 bases in the middle. CDR1 is SGHTA and CDR2 is FQGNSA in the germline V gene. CDR3 length equals 11 residues. The CDR3 reads CASSSRANQYF. CDR3 in DNA: TGTGCCAGCAGTTCGAGGGCGAACCAGTACTTC.

This clonotype has a count of ten or more. The genes are TRBV6-2 or TRBV6-3 and TRBJ1-2; D gene ambiguous. Trimming took off 4 bases at V and 3 bases at J, with 12 bases between the two ends. The CDR3 sequence is 14 residues long. Per germline, CDR1 MNHEY and CDR2 SVGEGT. The CDR3 DNA follows: TGTGCCAGCAGTTCCGCAGGTACGGACTATGGCTACACCTTC. Its protein product is CASSSAGTDYGYTF.

This clonotype was recorded at least ten times. The rearrangement links TRBV2 to TRBJ1-6, with 8 bases aligning to TRBD1. Germline loops: CDR1 SNHLY, CDR2 FYNNEI. The CDR3 extends over 14 amino acids. V lost 8 bases to trimming and J lost 6 bases; unmatched junction nucleotides: 6. Here the CDR3 DNA reads TGTGCCAGCGGAAGGACAGGGATTAATTCACCCCTCCACTTT. Encoded protein: CASGRTGINSPLHF.

This clonotype was observed once. The chain combines TRBV12-3 or TRBV12-4 with TRBJ1-1; D call uncertain. V was shortened by 1 base and J by 4 bases, with 13 bases between the two germline ends. CDR3 length: 15 residues. In DNA, the CDR3 is TGTGCCAGCAGTTTAGACTACGGGAGTGGCACTGAAGCTTTCTTT. Protein sequence: CASSLDYGSGTEAFF.

This clonotype was observed a few times. The chain couples TRBV20-1 to TRBJ1-2, with D perhaps matching TRBD1 (6 bases). The V end was cut by 0 bases, the J end by 3 bases, with 17 bases between. The CDR3 totals 16 residues. Germline V gene data show CDR1 as DFQATT and CDR2 as SNEGSKA (reference sequence). The DNA of the CDR3 is TGCAGTGCTAGAGACCTCCTCGGGACACTCGACTATGGCTACACCTTC. It encodes CSARDLLGTLDYGYTF.

This clonotype was recorded many times. The genes are TRBV20-1 and TRBJ2-7; D remains unclear. Germline V lookup: CDR1 DFQATT, CDR2 SNEGSKA (reference sequence). V lost 1 base, J lost 5 bases, and 12 bases lay in between. The CDR3 runs to 13 residues. The CDR3 reads CSARVGYWDEQYF. The CDR3 region has the DNA TGCAGTGCTAGAGTAGGGTATTGGGACGAGCAGTACTTC.

This clonotype was observed at least ten times. J is TRBJ1-2 and V is TRBV12-3 or TRBV12-4; the match to TRBD1 covers 11 bases. The CDR3 totals 17 residues. V shed 3 bases and J 1 base; nucleotides not matched to a gene: 7. CDR3 nucleotides: TGTGCCAGCAGTTTGACCGGGACAGGGGGTTTTAACTATGGCTACACCTTC. It is translated as CASSLTGTGGFNYGYTF.

Turning to this clonotype: This likely comes from a read error, as the CDR3 has no conserved phenylalanine or tryptophan at its end. CDR3 DNA: TGTGCCACCCGAGAGGGCCCAGGGGGCACTGAAGCTTTCCTT. The encoded protein is CATREGPGGTEAFL. The rearrangement uses TRBV24-1 and TRBJ1-1; TRBD1 agrees at 7 bases. V was clipped by 9 bases and J by 4 bases; unmatched bases: 10. The CDR3 is made up of 14 amino acids. Germline V lookup: CDR1 KGHDR, CDR2 SFDVKD.

This clonotype was counted ten times or more. The rearrangement links TRBV6-2 or TRBV6-3 to TRBJ2-7, with D maybe TRBD2 (5 bases). The V gene's germline CDR1 is MNHEY and CDR2 SVGEGT. The CDR3 is 12 amino acids. The ends were cut back, 5 bases at V and 3 bases at J, with 8 bases in the middle. DNA for the CDR3: TGTGCCAGCAGTCCAGACTACTACGAGCAGTACTTC. Its protein is CASSPDYYEQYF.

The chain has TRBV15 and TRBJ1-5; 8 nucleotides line up with TRBD1. This CDR3 region has 18 residues. The germline V gene has CDR1 LNHNV and CDR2 YYDKDF (reference sequence). With 2 bases clipped from V and 5 bases from J, the junction kept 14 bases outside the gene matches. DNA of the CDR3: TGTGCCACCAGCAGATCTCTGGCAGGGGGCAGTCCCTATCAGCCCCAGCATTTT. Translation: CATSRSLAGGSPYQPQHF.

This clonotype occurred a few times. The J gene is TRBJ2-5, the V gene TRBV3-1; D is possibly TRBD2 (6 bases). This CDR3 has 17 residues. Germline V gene data show CDR1 as LGHDT and CDR2 as YNNKEL (reference sequence). Trimming pared 5 bases from V and 3 bases from J, leaving 22 bases between. CDR3 bases: TGTGCCAGCAGCTACTACGGGGGAAAAAGAGCCGAAGAGACCCAGTACTTC. The encoded protein is CASSYYGGKRAEETQYF.

This sequence joins TRBV6-2 or TRBV6-3 and TRBJ2-7, with 7 bases that match TRBD1. The CDR3 loop spans 14 amino acids. J lost 2 bases, V lost 5 bases, and 6 bases had no gene match. The germline CDR1 and CDR2 sequences are MNHEY and SVGEGT. The CDR3 spells CASSHPTGTYEQYF. DNA for the CDR3: TGTGCCAGCAGTCACCCGACAGGGACCTACGAGCAGTACTTC.

This clonotype was recorded many times. The V and J genes are TRBV24-1 and TRBJ1-2; D is uncertain. Germline V lookup: CDR1 KGHDR, CDR2 SFDVKD. This CDR3 is built from 14 residues. The V end lost 6 bases, the J end lost 5 bases, and 15 bases lay between the germline ends. The CDR3 nucleotides read TGTGCCACCAGTTCTGGGCAGACTGATTATGGCTACACCTTC. Translated: CATSSGQTDYGYTF.

This clonotype was found many times. The rearrangement joins TRBV29-1 to TRBJ1-1; weak D call: TRBD1 (5 bases). Deletions cut 5 bases from V and 4 bases from J, with 17 bases between. The CDR3 runs 14 residues. Looked up from germline, CDR1 is SQVTM and CDR2 is ANQGSEA. In DNA, the CDR3 is TGCAGCGTTCGGGGGGTATTGAGTGTCACTGAAGCTTTCTTT. It specifies CSVRGVLSVTEAFF.

With regard to this clonotype: Compared with germline, one end of the junction differs, possibly owing to a read error. The V gene is TRBV20-1, the J gene TRBJ1-1; D uncertain. Looked up from germline, CDR1 is DFQATT and CDR2 is SNEGSKA (reference sequence). This CDR3 comprises 13 residues. This CDR3 reads CSASEGLNSEAFF. In DNA form, the CDR3 reads TGCAGTGCTAGCGAGGGTTTGAACTCTGAAGCTTTCTTT.

The chain carries TRBV6-1 and TRBJ1-1, with a possible D match to TRBD1 (5 bases). The germline V and J ends were trimmed by 0 bases and 7 bases, with 12 bases remaining between them. The CDR3 extends over 14 amino acids. Looked up from germline, CDR1 is MNHNS and CDR2 is SASEGT. The CDR3 bases are TGTGCCAGCAGTGAAGCAGGAGGGGTGGTTGAAGCTTTCTTT. The encoded protein is CASSEAGGVVEAFF.

This clonotype was detected many times. CDR3 DNA sequence: TGCGCCAGCAGCTTGCCTACCGGGACAGTGACGGACTATGGCTACACCTTC. Translation: CASSLPTGTVTDYGYTF. The chain combines TRBV5-1 with TRBJ1-2, with 7 bases lining up with TRBD1. Germline V gene sequence: CDR1 SGHRS, CDR2 YFSETQ. V lost 1 base to trimming and J lost 3 bases; unmatched junction nucleotides: 12. The CDR3 totals 17 residues.